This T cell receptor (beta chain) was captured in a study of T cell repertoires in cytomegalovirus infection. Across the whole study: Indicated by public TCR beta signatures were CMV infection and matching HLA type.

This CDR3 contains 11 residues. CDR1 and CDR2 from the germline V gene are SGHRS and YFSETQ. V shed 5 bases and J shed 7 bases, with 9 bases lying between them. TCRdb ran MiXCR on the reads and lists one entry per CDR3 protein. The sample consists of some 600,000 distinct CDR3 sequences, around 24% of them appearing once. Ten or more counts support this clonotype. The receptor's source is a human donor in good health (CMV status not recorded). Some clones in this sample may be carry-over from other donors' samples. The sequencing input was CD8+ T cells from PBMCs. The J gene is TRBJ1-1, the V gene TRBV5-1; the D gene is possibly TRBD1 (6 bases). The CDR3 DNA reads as TGCGCCAGCAGACAGGGACTTGAAGCTTTCTTT. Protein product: CASRQGLEAFF.